This is a list of T cell receptor beta chains from one sample in a study of beta chain features in type 1 diabetes. Some clones are missing from TCRdb's copy, which holds only in-frame ones; the method was immunoSEQ multiplex PCR. The sample contains some 350,000 clones, over 8.5% of which appear only once. Sequenced input: central memory CD4+ T cells from blood. The receptors derive from a young man with type 1 diabetes. Both conserved end residues are part of each CDR3. D genes are given only for firm matches. The listing skips clone size in some rows; elsewhere it reads once, few, many or a size class.

v_gene	d_gene	abundance	j_gene	CDR3aa	CDR3nt
TRBV7-3	TRBD2	few	TRBJ2-3	CASSLTLGGGSSTDTQYF	TGTGCCAGCAGCTTAACCTTAGGCGGCGGGAGTAGCACAGATACGCAGTATTTT
TRBV4-1	.	.	TRBJ1-2	CASSQDDVNYGYTF	TGCGCCAGCAGCCAAGATGACGTAAACTATGGCTACACCTTC
TRBV5-8	TRBD1	few	TRBJ2-5	CASSLGTGGQETQYF	TGTGCCAGCAGCCTAGGGACAGGGGGTCAAGAGACCCAGTACTTC
TRBV30	TRBD2	few	TRBJ2-2	CAWRIAGANTGELFF	TGTGCCTGGAGAATAGCGGGAGCGAACACCGGGGAGCTGTTTTTT
TRBV5-1	.	few	TRBJ1-1	CASSSSEVSTEAFF	TGCGCCAGCAGCTCCTCTGAAGTCAGCACTGAAGCTTTCTTT
TRBV27	.	.	TRBJ1-3	CASSSASGNTIYF	TGTGCCAGCAGTTCCGCCTCTGGAAACACCATATATTTT
TRBV5-6	.	few	TRBJ1-5	CASSLVGGANSDQPQHF	TGTGCCAGCAGCTTGGTAGGGGGGGCGAACTCAGATCAGCCCCAGCATTTT
TRBV11-2	.	many	TRBJ2-1	CASSSGPEQFF	TGTGCCAGCAGCTCGGGCCCTGAGCAGTTCTTC
TRBV6-1	.	few	TRBJ1-4	CASSEFPTKGEKLFF	TGTGCCAGCAGTGAATTTCCGACAAAAGGTGAAAAACTGTTTTTT
TRBV7-2	TRBD2	many	TRBJ2-2	CASSRTSGSVTGELFF	TGTGCCAGCAGCCGGACTAGCGGGAGTGTCACCGGGGAGCTGTTTTTT
TRBV10-2	TRBD2	.	TRBJ2-2	CASSPTSGSAGELFF	TGCGCCAGCAGCCCCACTAGCGGGAGCGCCGGGGAGCTGTTTTTT
TRBV7-8	TRBD2	many	TRBJ2-3	CASSLKVAGGPGGQYF	TGTGCCAGCAGCCTTAAGGTGGCGGGAGGTCCAGGAGGGCAGTATTTT
TRBV6-5	TRBD1	few	TRBJ2-1	CAISAPDRASNEQFF	TGTGCCATCAGTGCTCCGGACAGGGCTTCCAATGAGCAGTTCTTC
TRBV7-2	TRBD1	few	TRBJ1-2	CASSSGTDYGYTF	TGTGCCAGCAGCTCCGGGACAGACTATGGCTACACCTTC
TRBV4-2	.	.	TRBJ2-2	CASSQEVHTGELFF	TGTGCCAGCAGCCAAGAGGTCCACACCGGGGAGCTGTTTTTT
TRBV7-7	TRBD1	.	TRBJ2-2	CASSFAGDRAGELFF	TGTGCCAGCAGCTTCGCCGGTGACAGGGCCGGGGAGCTGTTTTTT
TRBV6-5	.	.	TRBJ1-5	CASSSGNQPQHF	TGTGCCAGCAGTTCGGGCAATCAGCCCCAGCATTTT
TRBV25-1	TRBD1	few	TRBJ1-3	CASSDDRVFGNTIYF	TGTGCCAGCAGTGACGACAGGGTCTTCGGAAACACCATATATTTT
TRBV28	.	.	TRBJ1-4	CAGTSGEYEKLFF	TGTGCGGGGACGTCGGGGGAGTATGAAAAACTGTTTTTT
TRBV11-2	.	.	TRBJ2-5	CASSFQDQETQYF	TGTGCCAGCAGCTTTCAGGACCAAGAGACCCAGTACTTC
TRBV5-1	.	few	TRBJ1-6	CASSPGWGDSPLHF	TGCGCCAGCAGCCCCGGGTGGGGGGACTCACCCCTCCACTTT
TRBV6-1	.	few	TRBJ1-2	CAIRTDSGGYGYTF	TGTGCCATCAGGACCGACAGCGGGGGCTATGGCTACACCTTC
TRBV29-1	.	.	TRBJ2-3	CSVQKQGKDTQYF	TGCAGCGTTCAGAAGCAGGGAAAGGATACGCAGTATTTT
TRBV15	.	.	TRBJ1-5	CATSQQGNLNQPQHF	TGTGCCACCAGTCAACAGGGTAACCTCAATCAGCCCCAGCATTTT
TRBV7-2	.	few	TRBJ1-5	CASSPDTAQPQHF	TGTGCCAGCAGCCCGGATACGGCCCAGCCCCAGCATTTT
TRBV9	TRBD2	.	TRBJ2-7	CASSFDPSGHLYEQYF	TGTGCCAGCAGTTTCGATCCTAGCGGTCATCTCTACGAGCAGTACTTC
TRBV27	TRBD2	.	TRBJ2-5	CASSPRARGLAGVLETQYF	TGTGCCAGCAGTCCTAGAGCCCGTGGACTAGCGGGAGTATTAGAGACCCAGTACTTC
TRBV18	.	.	TRBJ2-7	CASSPPEAYEQYF	TGCGCCAGCTCACCACCGGAGGCCTACGAGCAGTACTTC
TRBV7-3	.	few	TRBJ2-7	CASSFGPPPDEQYF	TGTGCCAGCAGCTTCGGGCCCCCTCCGGACGAGCAGTACTTC
TRBV28	TRBD1	few	TRBJ1-2	CASEVGTGGNGYTF	TGTGCCAGCGAGGTAGGCACAGGGGGAAACGGCTACACCTTC
TRBV27	TRBD1	few	TRBJ2-5	CASSFGQGQQETQYF	TGTGCCAGCAGTTTCGGACAGGGCCAACAAGAGACCCAGTACTTC
TRBV18	.	.	TRBJ2-7	CASSPQRQGYEQYF	TGTGCCAGCTCACCACAGCGTCAGGGATACGAGCAGTACTTC
TRBV5-1	TRBD2	few	TRBJ2-5	CASSSGGSPQETQYF	TGCGCCAGCAGCTCGGGGGGGAGTCCTCAAGAGACCCAGTACTTC
TRBV27	.	few	TRBJ2-5	CASSLQGLVGTQYF	TGTGCCAGCAGTTTGCAGGGGCTGGTTGGGACCCAGTACTTC
TRBV18	TRBD2	few	TRBJ2-1	CASSQVAGTQYNEQFF	TGTGCCAGCTCACAAGTAGCGGGTACTCAGTACAATGAGCAGTTCTTC
TRBV4-2	.	few	TRBJ2-7	CASSQDFRTDTYEQYF	TGTGCCAGCAGCCAAGATTTTAGGACAGATACCTACGAGCAGTACTTC
TRBV18	TRBD1	.	TRBJ1-3	CASSPPRQGLYGNTIYF	TGTGCCAGCTCACCACCGCGACAGGGCTTATACGGAAACACCATATATTTT
TRBV7-2	.	.	TRBJ1-5	CASSFRDSNQPQHF	TGTGCCAGCAGCTTCCGGGACAGCAATCAGCCCCAGCATTTT
TRBV19	.	few	TRBJ2-1	CASSIRPRVGNEQFF	TGTGCCAGTAGTATCCGCCCCAGGGTGGGCAATGAGCAGTTCTTC
TRBV29-1	.	few	TRBJ1-1	CTVVSGARMNTEAFF	TGCACCGTAGTTTCCGGGGCGCGGATGAACACTGAAGCTTTCTTT
TRBV28	TRBD1	.	TRBJ1-2	CASSSPRTGGYGYTF	TGTGCCAGCAGTTCTCCTCGGACAGGGGGATACGGCTACACCTTC
TRBV7-9	.	.	TRBJ2-7	CASSLEGLQYYEQYF	TGTGCCAGCAGCTTAGAGGGCTTACAATACTACGAGCAGTACTTC
TRBV19	.	.	TRBJ1-1	CASSRDRSLNEAFF	TGTGCCAGTAGTAGAGACAGGTCGTTGAATGAAGCTTTCTTT
TRBV5-8	.	few	TRBJ2-7	CASSPGLGGIEAYEQYF	TGTGCCAGCAGCCCGGGTTTAGGGGGAATAGAAGCCTACGAGCAGTACTTC
TRBV4-1	.	.	TRBJ2-7	CASSQEPHTYEQYF	TGCGCCAGCAGCCAAGAACCTCATACCTACGAGCAGTACTTC
TRBV5-1	TRBD1	few	TRBJ2-1	CASSPGQGLGEQFF	TGCGCCAGCAGCCCAGGACAGGGTCTCGGTGAGCAGTTCTTC
TRBV13	.	few	TRBJ2-7	CASTPNYEQYF	TGTGCCAGTACTCCCAACTACGAGCAGTACTTC
TRBV5-1	TRBD1	.	TRBJ2-1	CASSLEGAGYNEQFF	TGCGCCAGCAGCTTGGAGGGGGCCGGGTACAATGAGCAGTTCTTC
TRBV14	.	few	TRBJ2-7	CASSQPGPTYEQYF	TGTGCCAGCAGCCAACCGGGTCCTACCTACGAGCAGTACTTC
TRBV5-6	.	few	TRBJ2-2	CASRYGQWSTGELFF	TGTGCCAGCAGATACGGACAGTGGAGCACCGGGGAGCTGTTTTTT
TRBV28	.	few	TRBJ1-2	CASSLSANYGYTF	TGTGCCAGCAGTTTATCAGCTAACTATGGCTACACCTTC
TRBV7-8	TRBD2	.	TRBJ2-7	CASSFIAGDGHEQYF	TGTGCCAGCAGCTTCATAGCGGGAGACGGGCACGAGCAGTACTTC
TRBV19	.	.	TRBJ1-2	CASSIRTGRSYGYTF	TGTGCCAGTAGTATAAGGACGGGTCGCTCATATGGCTACACCTTC
TRBV5-1	.	few	TRBJ2-5	CASRQNQETQYF	TGCGCCAGCAGACAAAACCAAGAGACCCAGTACTTC
TRBV7-3	TRBD1	few	TRBJ1-1	CASSLYQGAREEAFF	TGTGCCAGCAGCTTATACCAGGGGGCCCGCGAGGAAGCTTTCTTT
TRBV6-5	.	few	TRBJ2-1	CASSYSGVGNEQFF	TGTGCCAGCAGTTACTCAGGGGTTGGGAATGAGCAGTTCTTC
TRBV7-2	.	.	TRBJ1-5	CASSPQVAENQPQHF	TGTGCCAGCAGCCCCCAGGTTGCGGAAAATCAGCCCCAGCATTTT
TRBV4-1	TRBD2	few	TRBJ2-1	CASSQEWGLAGEDEQFF	TGCGCCAGCAGCCAAGAATGGGGACTAGCGGGAGAGGATGAGCAGTTCTTC
TRBV11-1	TRBD2	few	TRBJ2-1	CASSLIAGVYNEQFF	TGTGCCAGCAGCTTAATAGCGGGAGTCTACAATGAGCAGTTCTTC
TRBV19	.	many	TRBJ2-1	CATGYNEQFF	TGTGCCACGGGGTACAATGAGCAGTTCTTC